A selection of T cell receptor beta chains follows, all from one sample in a study of blood T cells in healthy people across ages. TCRdb reanalysed the 5' RACE reads using MiXCR and keeps one entry per CDR3 protein. The sample shows hundreds of thousands of distinct CDR3 sequences, 56% of them seen only once. Sequences were obtained from blood. These receptors were taken from a man aged 35-49 years in good health. The CDR3 runs from the conserved cysteine through the conserved F or W. D genes are given only for firm matches. The size field is filled for only some rows; it gives once, few, many or a size class.

TRBV24-1,NA,NA,TRBJ2-5,TGTGCCACCAGTGACCCTAGACAGTTAGAGACCCAGTACTTC,CATSDPRQLETQYF
TRBV12-3/TRBV12-4,TRBD1,few,TRBJ2-6,TGTGCCAGCAGTTTACAGGGGGACTCTGGGGCCAACGTCCTGACTTTC,CASSLQGDSGANVLTF
TRBV5-8,NA,NA,TRBJ1-5,TGTGCCAGCAGCTTGGGGACCGTAAAGCGTCAGCCCCAGCATTTT,CASSLGTVKRQPQHF
TRBV29-1,TRBD1,few,TRBJ1-2,TGCAGCGTCCCCCTAGGGACAGTTAACTATGGCTACACCTTC,CSVPLGTVNYGYTF
TRBV7-2,NA,NA,TRBJ2-7,TGTGCCAGCAGCTTAGTAGTACCCTACGAGCAGTACTTC,CASSLVVPYEQYF
TRBV20-1,TRBD1,few,TRBJ1-2,TGCAGTGCTAGCCTTGGACAGGGGAGCGATGGCTACACCTTC,CSASLGQGSDGYTF
TRBV27,TRBD1,NA,TRBJ1-1,TGTGCCAGCAGTTTCCAGGGACAGCCTGGGGCTTTCTTT,CASSFQGQPGAFF
TRBV9,NA,NA,TRBJ2-7,TGTGCCAGCAGCGCGCGACGGGGTTACTCCTACGAGCAGTACTTC,CASSARRGYSYEQYF
TRBV7-2,NA,NA,TRBJ1-2,TGTGCCAGCAGCCAACACACGACAGCCTCTAACTATGGCTACACCTTC,CASSQHTTASNYGYTF
TRBV9,TRBD1,many,TRBJ2-5,TGTGCCAGCAGCGCTGGACAGGGCCAAGAGACCCAGTACTTC,CASSAGQGQETQYF
TRBV7-2,TRBD2,once,TRBJ2-7,TGTGCCGGCAGCTTAACAGCGGGGGTCTCTTCCGAGCAGTACTTC,CAGSLTAGVSSEQYF
TRBV7-3,TRBD1,NA,TRBJ1-4,TGTGCCCGGCAGGGGGCGCATACTAATGAAAAACTGTTTTTT,CARQGAHTNEKLFF
TRBV5-5,NA,NA,TRBJ2-5,TGTGCCAGCAGCTTGGGGGCAGGGAAGGCCCACAATGAGCAGTACTTC,CASSLGAGKAHNEQYF
TRBV2,NA,NA,TRBJ2-5,TGTGCCAGCAATCCTGAAGTCCAGGAGACCCAGTACTTC,CASNPEVQETQYF
TRBV24-1,NA,NA,TRBJ1-2,TGTGCCACCAGTTTTGGGGGAGGTGGCTACACCTTC,CATSFGGGGYTF
TRBV27,NA,few,TRBJ2-5,TGTGCCAGCAGTTTATTGGAGGGAGAGACCCAGTACTTC,CASSLLEGETQYF
TRBV20-1,NA,NA,TRBJ1-4,TGCAGTGCTAGAGCGGGAAGTACTAATGAAAAACTGTTTTTT,CSARAGSTNEKLFF
TRBV27,NA,NA,TRBJ2-7,TGTGCGAGTCCGGGGGCGGTCGAGCAGTACTTC,CASPGAVEQYF
TRBV20-1,NA,many,TRBJ1-2,TGCAGTGCTAGGGTTGGCATTGGATCTAGTGGCTACACCTTC,CSARVGIGSSGYTF
TRBV5-1,NA,NA,TRBJ2-3,TGCGCCAGCAGCTTGGGACGGATGGACTACCCTAGCACAGATACGCAGTATTTT,CASSLGRMDYPSTDTQYF
TRBV29-1,TRBD1,NA,TRBJ1-1,TGCAGCGCCACTACGGGACAGGGTTTGGCTGAAGCTTTCTTT,CSATTGQGLAEAFF
TRBV27,NA,NA,TRBJ2-5,TGTGCCAGCAGTTTTACCACTGCGGGCGAGACCCAGTACTTC,CASSFTTAGETQYF
TRBV28,TRBD2,NA,TRBJ2-2,TGTGCCAGCAGGACTCCGGGACTAGCGGGAGTTAACACCGGGGAGCTGTTTTTT,CASRTPGLAGVNTGELFF
TRBV2,TRBD1,many,TRBJ1-2,TGTGCCAGCAGCCCAGGGGGCGGCTACACCTTC,CASSPGGGYTF
TRBV20-1,TRBD2,once,TRBJ2-4,TGCAGTGCTAGAGATGAAGCGGGCGGGGGGCACAGTACTATAGCCAAAAACATTCAGTACTTC,CSARDEAGGGHSTIAKNIQYF
TRBV6-4,TRBD1,many,TRBJ2-3,TGTGCCAGCAGTGAGGGGACAGGGGCAGATACGCAGTATTTT,CASSEGTGADTQYF
TRBV28,NA,NA,TRBJ2-1,TGTGCCAGCAGTTCCGTGGGGGGTCCGGGGAATGAGCAGTTCTTC,CASSSVGGPGNEQFF
TRBV10-3,NA,few,TRBJ2-7,TGTGCCTCCTGGGGATCTCCATCCTACGAGCAGTACTTC,CASWGSPSYEQYF
TRBV5-1,NA,NA,TRBJ2-7,TGCGCCAGCAGCTTGGTAGGGGCGGGGAACGAGCAGTACTTC,CASSLVGAGNEQYF
TRBV12-3/TRBV12-4,TRBD1,NA,TRBJ1-1,TGTGCCAGCAGTTTTTCGACAGGGGGGAACACTGAAGCTTTCTTT,CASSFSTGGNTEAFF
TRBV3-1,NA,NA,TRBJ2-5,TGTGCCAGCAGCCAAGATAGGGCAGGACTAGAGACCCAGTACTTC,CASSQDRAGLETQYF
TRBV5-1,NA,once,TRBJ1-1,TGCGCCAGCAGCCGTCAGGGTGGTAGCACTGAAGCTTTCTTT,CASSRQGGSTEAFF
TRBV11-2,TRBD2,NA,TRBJ2-5,TGTGCCAGCAGCGGATGGGGGCTAGCGGGGGGTCGGGAGACCCAGTACTTC,CASSGWGLAGGRETQYF
TRBV5-6,TRBD1,NA,TRBJ2-1,TGTGCCAGCTTCGAATCCGGGACAGAAGATTACAATGAGCAGTTCTTC,CASFESGTEDYNEQFF
TRBV6-2/TRBV6-3,TRBD1,NA,TRBJ2-3,TGTGCCAGCAGTGACTGGGACAGAAGCACAGATACGCAGTATTTT,CASSDWDRSTDTQYF
TRBV4-3,TRBD1,NA,TRBJ2-7,TGCGCCAGCAGCCAAGAAGGGACAGGGGGCCGAAATGAGCAGTACTTC,CASSQEGTGGRNEQYF
TRBV7-3,NA,NA,TRBJ2-7,TGTGCCAGCAGCTTAAACCCGAATGGGAACTACGAGCAGTACTTC,CASSLNPNGNYEQYF
TRBV28,NA,NA,TRBJ2-1,TGTGCCACCAAGGACGGCTTACATAGAGAGCAGTTCTTC,CATKDGLHREQFF
TRBV20-1,TRBD1,NA,TRBJ1-5,TGCAGTGCTGAGGGACAGAGAAATCAGCCCCAGCATTTT,CSAEGQRNQPQHF
TRBV6-1,TRBD1,few,TRBJ1-4,TGTGCCGGACTGGGGACAGACAATGAAAAACTGTTTTTT,CAGLGTDNEKLFF
TRBV20-1,NA,NA,TRBJ1-1,TGCAGTGCTAGAGCTCGAGGGCCGGGAGGATCAGTTTTCTTT,CSARARGPGGSVFF
TRBV3-1,TRBD1,NA,TRBJ1-5,TGTGCCAGCAGCCAGCGACAGGGTCTGGCCCAGCATTTT,CASSQRQGLAQHF
TRBV29-1,TRBD1,few,TRBJ1-5,TGCAGCGTTGACCCCCGGACAGGGAGCAATCAGCCCCAGCATTTT,CSVDPRTGSNQPQHF
TRBV28,NA,few,TRBJ1-2,TGTGCCAGCAGTTTGGGGGCTGGCTACACCTTC,CASSLGAGYTF
TRBV7-2,NA,many,TRBJ2-3,TGTGCCAGCAGCTTGCACGGGGTGGATACGCAGTATTTT,CASSLHGVDTQYF